The rows below give T cell receptor beta chains drawn from one sample of a study of T cell repertoires in cytomegalovirus infection. TCRdb fed the reads into MiXCR, producing one record per CDR3 protein. This table has more than 250,000 distinct CDR3 sequences, 25% appearing once. Which antigens these TCRs recognize remains unknown. The input for sequencing was cultured PBMCs, taken from culture after CMV antigen stimulation. These receptors came from a human donor in good health (CMV status not recorded). Some clones in this sample may be carry-over from other donors' samples. Both conserved end residues are part of each CDR3. The D gene is left open where the match is weak. A clone size is listed for some rows: how often the clone was seen (once, few, many), or a class if it is expanded.

CDR3aa: CASSLDRREVADTQYF
CDR3nt: TGTGCCAGCAGCTTAGATCGTCGGGAGGTGGCAGATACGCAGTATTTT
v_gene: TRBV7-6
j_gene: TRBJ2-3
abundance: many
d_gene: TRBD2

CDR3aa: CATSRRGQGVYEQYF
CDR3nt: TGTGCCACCAGCAGACGGGGACAGGGGGTATACGAGCAGTACTTC
v_gene: TRBV15
j_gene: TRBJ2-7
abundance: -
d_gene: TRBD1

CDR3aa: CASSQVPDATDTQYF
CDR3nt: TGTGCCAGCAGCCAAGTGCCAGACGCCACAGATACGCAGTATTTT
v_gene: TRBV4-2
j_gene: TRBJ2-3
abundance: -
d_gene: -

CDR3aa: CATSGARTSGEQFF
CDR3nt: TGTGCCACCAGCGGGGCACGTACTAGTGGGGAGCAGTTCTTC
v_gene: TRBV15
j_gene: TRBJ2-1
abundance: -
d_gene: -

CDR3aa: CASSLPSGTVQYF
CDR3nt: TGTGCCAGCAGCTTACCTAGCGGGACGGTTCAGTACTTC
v_gene: TRBV7-2
j_gene: TRBJ2-4
abundance: many
d_gene: TRBD2

CDR3aa: CSASLQGSYGYTF
CDR3nt: TGCAGTGCTAGCCTACAGGGAAGCTATGGCTACACCTTC
v_gene: TRBV20-1
j_gene: TRBJ1-2
abundance: -
d_gene: -

CDR3aa: CASSIERGGNSPLHF
CDR3nt: TGTGCCAGTAGTATAGAAAGGGGAGGGAATTCACCCCTCCACTTT
v_gene: TRBV19
j_gene: TRBJ1-6
abundance: -
d_gene: -

CDR3aa: CASSSSSGDHYEQYF
CDR3nt: TGTGCCAGCAGCTCTTCTAGCGGAGATCACTACGAGCAGTACTTC
v_gene: TRBV7-8
j_gene: TRBJ2-7
abundance: few
d_gene: TRBD2

CDR3aa: CASSGDRDLNQPQHF
CDR3nt: TGTGCCAGCAGTGGGGACAGGGACCTGAATCAGCCCCAGCATTTT
v_gene: TRBV12-3/TRBV12-4
j_gene: TRBJ1-5
abundance: few
d_gene: TRBD1

CDR3aa: CSGTTGYGGEAFF
CDR3nt: TGCAGTGGCACAACAGGGTACGGGGGTGAAGCTTTCTTT
v_gene: TRBV20-1
j_gene: TRBJ1-1
abundance: -
d_gene: -

CDR3aa: CASSEGFGYEQYF
CDR3nt: TGTGCCAGCAGTGAAGGCTTCGGTTACGAGCAGTACTTC
v_gene: TRBV25-1
j_gene: TRBJ2-7
abundance: -
d_gene: -

CDR3aa: CASAGYYEQYF
CDR3nt: TGTGCCAGCGCAGGGTACTACGAGCAGTACTTC
v_gene: TRBV2
j_gene: TRBJ2-7
abundance: few
d_gene: -

CDR3aa: CASSLGSGQPQHF
CDR3nt: TGTGCCAGCAGTTTAGGGAGTGGCCAGCCCCAGCATTTT
v_gene: TRBV12-3/TRBV12-4
j_gene: TRBJ1-5
abundance: many
d_gene: -

CDR3aa: CASSSPGQGLLF
CDR3nt: TGTGCCAGCAGTTCCCCGGGACAGGGCCTTCTCTTC
v_gene: TRBV27
j_gene: TRBJ2-1
abundance: -
d_gene: TRBD1

CDR3aa: CASSYIASGSYEQYF
CDR3nt: TGTGCCAGCAGTTATATAGCTAGCGGGAGCTACGAGCAGTACTTC
v_gene: TRBV6-2/TRBV6-3
j_gene: TRBJ2-7
abundance: -
d_gene: TRBD2

CDR3aa: CSVEGQHSGNTIYF
CDR3nt: TGCAGCGTTGAGGGACAACACTCTGGAAACACCATATATTTT
v_gene: TRBV29-1
j_gene: TRBJ1-3
abundance: -
d_gene: -

CDR3aa: CASSVGTMYNEQFF
CDR3nt: TGTGCCAGCAGCGTAGGGACTATGTACAATGAGCAGTTCTTC
v_gene: TRBV9
j_gene: TRBJ2-1
abundance: few
d_gene: -

CDR3aa: CASSLVPVQTQYF
CDR3nt: TGTGCCAGCAGCTTAGTTCCAGTGCAGACCCAGTACTTC
v_gene: TRBV7-9
j_gene: TRBJ2-5
abundance: -
d_gene: -

CDR3aa: CASSPTTSGRTDTQYF
CDR3nt: TGTGCCAGCAGCCCCACCACTAGCGGGAGAACAGATACGCAGTATTTT
v_gene: TRBV12-3/TRBV12-4
j_gene: TRBJ2-3
abundance: few
d_gene: TRBD2

CDR3aa: CASSLVRGKSSYNSPLHF
CDR3nt: TGTGCCAGCAGCTTAGTGAGGGGAAAGAGCTCCTATAATTCACCCCTCCACTTT
v_gene: TRBV7-6
j_gene: TRBJ1-6
abundance: -
d_gene: -

CDR3aa: CAISPAPGWTGELFF
CDR3nt: TGTGCCATCAGCCCAGCCCCCGGTTGGACCGGGGAGCTGTTTTTT
v_gene: TRBV10-3
j_gene: TRBJ2-2
abundance: -
d_gene: -

CDR3aa: CASSIGLAGVNEQFF
CDR3nt: TGTGCCAGTAGTATAGGACTAGCGGGAGTCAATGAGCAGTTCTTC
v_gene: TRBV19
j_gene: TRBJ2-1
abundance: few
d_gene: TRBD2

CDR3aa: CASRWSSGNTGELFF
CDR3nt: TGTGCCAGCAGATGGTCAAGCGGGAACACCGGGGAGCTGTTTTTT
v_gene: TRBV7-2
j_gene: TRBJ2-2
abundance: many
d_gene: -

CDR3aa: CASSPLGAANSPLHF
CDR3nt: TGTGCCAGCAGCCCCTTGGGGGCGGCAAATTCACCCCTCCACTTT
v_gene: TRBV11-2
j_gene: TRBJ1-6
abundance: many
d_gene: -

CDR3aa: CASRDHRVSFPSGTITDTQYF
CDR3nt: TGTGCCAGCAGGGACCACAGGGTATCTTTTCCTAGCGGGACCATCACAGATACGCAGTATTTT
v_gene: TRBV6-5
j_gene: TRBJ2-3
abundance: -
d_gene: TRBD2

CDR3aa: CAKRGRGLDNSPLHF
CDR3nt: TGTGCCAAACGTGGCAGGGGGCTGGATAATTCACCCCTCCACTTT
v_gene: TRBV2
j_gene: TRBJ1-6
abundance: -
d_gene: TRBD1

CDR3aa: CASSLQAAQETQYF
CDR3nt: TGTGCCAGCAGCTTACAGGCTGCCCAAGAGACCCAGTACTTC
v_gene: TRBV7-6
j_gene: TRBJ2-5
abundance: -
d_gene: -

CDR3aa: CASSEGSPGLINEQFF
CDR3nt: TGTGCCAGCAGTGAGGGATCCCCGGGACTAATCAACGAGCAGTTCTTC
v_gene: TRBV25-1
j_gene: TRBJ2-1
abundance: -
d_gene: TRBD2

CDR3aa: CASSRTGKAYAYEQYF
CDR3nt: TGTGCCAGCAGTAGAACAGGGAAAGCTTATGCCTACGAGCAGTACTTC
v_gene: TRBV12-3/TRBV12-4
j_gene: TRBJ2-7
abundance: many
d_gene: -

CDR3aa: CASSFTGGKYEQYF
CDR3nt: TGTGCCAGCAGTTTCACAGGGGGAAAGTACGAGCAGTACTTC
v_gene: TRBV12-3/TRBV12-4
j_gene: TRBJ2-7
abundance: few
d_gene: TRBD1

CDR3aa: CASGLPSGSVFGELFF
CDR3nt: TGTGCTAGTGGTTTACCTAGCGGGAGCGTTTTCGGGGAGCTGTTTTTT
v_gene: TRBV12-5
j_gene: TRBJ2-2
abundance: once
d_gene: TRBD2

CDR3aa: CASSSAARGIGNTIYF
CDR3nt: TGTGCCAGCAGCTCCGCCGCCAGGGGGATTGGAAACACCATATATTTT
v_gene: TRBV12-3/TRBV12-4
j_gene: TRBJ1-3
abundance: -
d_gene: TRBD1

CDR3aa: CASSPGRIYEQYF
CDR3nt: TGTGCCAGCAGCCCCGGACGGATCTACGAGCAGTACTTC
v_gene: TRBV12-3/TRBV12-4
j_gene: TRBJ2-7
abundance: -
d_gene: -

CDR3aa: CASSQGWGGGYTF
CDR3nt: TGCGCCAGCAGCCAAGGCTGGGGGGGTGGCTACACCTTC
v_gene: TRBV4-3
j_gene: TRBJ1-2
abundance: -
d_gene: -

CDR3aa: CASSLKPQDEKLFF
CDR3nt: TGTGCCAGCAGTTTAAAGCCTCAGGATGAAAAACTGTTTTTT
v_gene: TRBV12-3/TRBV12-4
j_gene: TRBJ1-4
abundance: few
d_gene: -

CDR3aa: CASSPLAGGPSTDTQYF
CDR3nt: TGTGCCAGCAGCCCCTTAGCGGGAGGGCCAAGCACAGATACGCAGTATTTT
v_gene: TRBV7-2
j_gene: TRBJ2-3
abundance: many
d_gene: TRBD2

CDR3aa: CASSFAPGRGDEKLFF
CDR3nt: TGTGCCAGCAGCTTCGCACCGGGGAGGGGCGATGAAAAACTGTTTTTT
v_gene: TRBV7-9
j_gene: TRBJ1-4
abundance: many
d_gene: -

CDR3aa: CASTTSGRETQYF
CDR3nt: TGTGCCAGCACTACTAGCGGGAGAGAGACCCAGTACTTC
v_gene: TRBV6-1
j_gene: TRBJ2-5
abundance: once
d_gene: TRBD2

CDR3aa: CASSLKALADWEAIEQFF
CDR3nt: TGTGCCAGCAGTTTAAAAGCGCTAGCGGATTGGGAGGCAATTGAGCAGTTCTTC
v_gene: TRBV28
j_gene: TRBJ2-1
abundance: few
d_gene: TRBD2

CDR3aa: CASSIGLAGNYNEQFF
CDR3nt: TGTGCCAGTAGTATTGGCCTAGCGGGGAACTACAATGAGCAGTTCTTC
v_gene: TRBV19
j_gene: TRBJ2-1
abundance: -
d_gene: TRBD2

CDR3aa: CASSHLSPGHKKETQYF
CDR3nt: TGCGCCAGCAGCCACCTATCCCCGGGTCACAAAAAAGAGACCCAGTACTTC
v_gene: TRBV4-1
j_gene: TRBJ2-5
abundance: -
d_gene: -

CDR3aa: CASSGTSGPDTQYF
CDR3nt: TGTGCCAGCAGTGGGACTAGCGGGCCAGATACGCAGTATTTT
v_gene: TRBV6-1
j_gene: TRBJ2-3
abundance: few
d_gene: TRBD2

CDR3aa: CASGQRAAYEQYF
CDR3nt: TGTGCCAGCGGGCAGCGGGCGGCCTACGAGCAGTACTTC
v_gene: TRBV27
j_gene: TRBJ2-7
abundance: -
d_gene: -

CDR3aa: CASSSNPNRAWTDTQYF
CDR3nt: TGTGCCAGCAGCTCTAATCCCAACAGGGCATGGACAGATACGCAGTATTTT
v_gene: TRBV7-2
j_gene: TRBJ2-3
abundance: many
d_gene: -

CDR3aa: CASSSDRNTGELFF
CDR3nt: TGTGCCAGCAGCTCTGACAGGAACACCGGGGAGCTGTTTTTT
v_gene: TRBV7-8
j_gene: TRBJ2-2
abundance: -
d_gene: -

CDR3aa: CASSEAGTGTRKATGELFF
CDR3nt: TGTGCCAGCAGCGAAGCGGGGACAGGGACGCGCAAAGCCACCGGGGAGCTGTTTTTT
v_gene: TRBV7-9
j_gene: TRBJ2-2
abundance: many
d_gene: TRBD1

CDR3aa: CASSLRLAVQETQYF
CDR3nt: TGTGCCAGCAGCTTACGTCTAGCGGTACAAGAGACCCAGTACTTC
v_gene: TRBV7-2
j_gene: TRBJ2-5
abundance: many
d_gene: TRBD2

CDR3aa: CASSLAGSPYNEQFF
CDR3nt: TGTGCCAGCAGTTTAGCAGGGTCCCCCTACAATGAGCAGTTCTTC
v_gene: TRBV12-3/TRBV12-4
j_gene: TRBJ2-1
abundance: many
d_gene: -

CDR3aa: CASSRDRVHGYTF
CDR3nt: TGTGCCAGCAGCCGTGACAGGGTGCACGGCTACACCTTC
v_gene: TRBV7-2
j_gene: TRBJ1-2
abundance: few
d_gene: TRBD1

CDR3aa: CASSLRTPSYEQYF
CDR3nt: TGTGCCAGCAGTTTGCGGACACCTTCCTACGAGCAGTACTTC
v_gene: TRBV12-3/TRBV12-4
j_gene: TRBJ2-7
abundance: few
d_gene: -

CDR3aa: CASSYRDFQETQYF
CDR3nt: TGTGCCAGCAGCTACAGGGACTTCCAAGAGACCCAGTACTTC
v_gene: TRBV7-8
j_gene: TRBJ2-5
abundance: many
d_gene: -

CDR3aa: CASSNLGTGSRQPQHF
CDR3nt: TGTGCCAGTAGTAACCTCGGGACAGGGAGTCGTCAGCCCCAGCATTTT
v_gene: TRBV19
j_gene: TRBJ1-5
abundance: -
d_gene: TRBD1

CDR3aa: CASRTGTGTASEEKLFF
CDR3nt: TGTGCCAGCAGGACCGGGACAGGGACAGCGTCGGAGGAAAAACTGTTTTTT
v_gene: TRBV7-8
j_gene: TRBJ1-4
abundance: -
d_gene: TRBD1

CDR3aa: CASSDELGTDTQYF
CDR3nt: TGTGCCAGCAGCGACGAACTTGGCACAGATACGCAGTATTTT
v_gene: TRBV5-6
j_gene: TRBJ2-3
abundance: -
d_gene: -

CDR3aa: CASNTNQNNEQFF
CDR3nt: TGTGCCAGCAACACCAATCAAAACAATGAGCAGTTCTTC
v_gene: TRBV7-7
j_gene: TRBJ2-1
abundance: few
d_gene: -

CDR3aa: CASSERQGVFGTEAFF
CDR3nt: TGTGCCAGCAGCGAAAGACAGGGGGTATTCGGCACTGAAGCTTTCTTT
v_gene: TRBV7-9
j_gene: TRBJ1-1
abundance: few
d_gene: TRBD1

CDR3aa: CASSRQRVQETQYF
CDR3nt: TGTGCCAGCAGCCGACAGAGGGTCCAAGAGACCCAGTACTTC
v_gene: TRBV11-3
j_gene: TRBJ2-5
abundance: few
d_gene: -